This T cell receptor beta chain came from a study of graft-versus-host responses after intestinal transplantation. V was pared by 0 bases and J by 7 bases, with 10 bases of the junction left unmatched. CDR1 and CDR2 (germline): SGHDT, YYEEEE. There are 17 residues in the CDR3. Study observations and caveats: Researchers found GvH clones in recipient marrow, and some showed up first in ileum or blood. Graft-donor T cell macrochimerism coincided with high graft-versus-host to host-versus-graft clonal ratios in allografts.

This table comes from immunoSEQ multiplex PCR, and its TCRdb copy is limited to in-frame clones, with some not included. The repertoire consists of 15,000 or so clones, with about 33% occurring once and the leading ten covering around 3.8%. CD3+CD4+ and CD3+CD8+ responders that were proliferating and CFSE-low were sorted post-reaction. This specimen was alloreactive CD4+ T cells from a mixed lymphocyte reaction culture, taken before intestinal transplant. Sample subset: CFSE-low proliferating T cells sorted from roughly six-day pre-transplant mixed lymphocyte reaction (GvH or HvG direction). The TCR originated in a human patient who received an intestinal transplant. The chain uses TRBV5-6 and TRBJ1-2; 12 positions match TRBD1. CDR3 coding DNA: TGTGCCAGCAGCTTGGGTTGGCCGGGACAGGGGGCGCGTGGCTACACCTTC. Encoded protein: CASSLGWPGQGARGYTF.